This T cell receptor (beta chain) originates from a study of human T cells and chemical hapten exposure (TCRdb year 2021). Some background on the complete study: For sensitization, 2% DPC in acetone was applied to a 2 cm by 2 cm area of upper inner arm skin. Throughout the study period of around 24 weeks, patients also received therapeutic DPC doses to the scalp every week. Patch testing on the upper back used Finn chambers containing 0.01% DPC, with scoring done after 6 days according to International Contact Dermatitis Research Group standards. Most of the patients in the cohort were female, and the cohort covered alopecia areata with under or over 50% scalp involvement, alopecia totalis and alopecia universalis. Libraries were combined into a pool for sequencing, and differences in TCR yield between samples came mainly from small differences in library volumes within the pool. In alopecia patients, the study followed how the peripheral blood TCR repertoire changed in vivo over primary and secondary sensitization to diphenylcyclopropenone (DPC), a hapten. Blood samples were taken from patients before sensitization (week 0) and at 2, 6 and about 24 weeks after DPC sensitization. About 28 alopecia patients gave blood for TCR sequencing at one to four time points (pre-sensitization, 2, 6 and 24 weeks). For every blood RNA sample, sequencing covered both the TCR alpha and TCR beta chains. The paper's findings and limits, for the study overall: Because every patient had alopecia, a presumed autoimmune disease, the patients' immune response might differ from that of healthy individuals. Patch test score was positively correlated with the number of PT1 expanded TCRs, with significance at thresholds 8, 16 and 32 but not at 4. The number of TCRs above 1 in 1000 frequency did not change with DPC sensitization; there was no evidence of global repertoire structure alterations. Compared with pre-sensitization or healthy control sets, expanded TCRs formed significantly more large CDR3 similarity clusters, which is consistent with antigen-driven responses. After repeated subsampling, changes were observed in the strength of the expansion versus patch-test correlation and in the threshold at which the correlation became significant.

CDR1 and CDR2 are read off the germline V gene as SGHVS and FQNEAQ. The CDR3 goes from the cysteine to the phenylalanine over 16 residues. Only the CDR3 DNA stays, 48 bases, in frame from base 1. The trim is 1 base for V and 4 bases for J, with a gap of 16 bases between the germline ends. Library preparation was by RACE. Sequencing took place on a NextSeq 500. During library preparation, unique molecular identifiers were attached to individual cDNA molecules so that TCRs could be counted quantitatively and reproducibly. From the authors' description of their analysis: The median number of TCRs per sample was roughly 94,000, ranging from roughly 23,224 to 700,000. V, J and CDR3 annotation of the TCR reads was carried out using the Decombinator software suite. Every sample was subsampled to the same number of TCRs (28,000) for the PS versus PT1 abundance plots. Expanded TCRs were defined as absent before sensitization and observed at least eight times at the 2-week time point. TCRdb trimmed public reads at Q25 via fastp, called clones via MiXCR and kept in-frame beta chains. Identical CDR3 protein sequences are pooled into one entry, listed with their most common genes and DNA. TCRdb, not the original authors, processed these V and J calls. The sample table shows about 37,000 distinct CDR3 sequences, and about 6.3% are seen once. Jointly, the top ten make up roughly 9.5% of the sample.

Explained via the paper, the time point label denotes: patch test 1, 2 weeks after DPC sensitization. The sample's treatment or condition label is to be understood as: therapeutic diphenylcyclopropenone sensitization with weekly scalp DPC. Total RNA was isolated from unfractionated whole blood collected in Tempus Blood RNA tubes. Blood at each patch-test visit was drawn before the patch test was applied. Patients were considered eligible if aged 18 to 70, diagnosed with alopecia and deemed suitable for DPC therapy, and patients were excluded if pregnant. This clonotype was seen at least ten times. Its antigen remains undetermined. Base qualities are not at hand, and no much larger clone is one base apart.

The chain employs TRBV7-8 and TRBJ1-1, with a tentative D gene TRBD1 over 5 matching bases. The input for sequencing was whole blood, taken in connection with sensitization to the hapten diphenylcyclopropenone (DPC). The receptor was derived from a woman aged 30 to 39 with alopecia areata. Some clones in this sample may be carry-over from other donors' samples. The CDR3 amino acid sequence is: CASSLVSGTRGTEAFF. The DNA sequence is as follows: TGTGCCAGCAGCTTAGTATCGGGGACGCGCGGCACTGAAGCTTTCTTT.